This T cell receptor (beta chain) was obtained from a study of T cell responses to AZD1222 COVID-19 vaccine. Germline values: CDR1 SGHTA, CDR2 FQGTGA. V lost 5 bases and J 7 bases, leaving 11 bases between the germline ends. The CDR3 spans 12 residues. Sequenced by immunoSEQ multiplex PCR; TCRdb stores in-frame clones only, minus some. This table has around 120,000 clones, approximately 85% appearing once. The clonotype comes from an adult in good health. The sequencing used peripheral blood, collected on day 0 of AZD1222 vaccination. This chain uses TRBV7-3 with TRBJ1-1, with D unresolved. CDR3 DNA sequence: TGTGCCAGCAGCCCAAGGACGGGTGAAGCTTTCTTT. It is translated as CASSPRTGEAFF.